Presented here are 10 T cell receptor beta chains from one specimen sequenced in a study of identical twins. MiXCR, run by TCRdb on the 5' RACE reads, gives a single entry per CDR3 protein. The sample includes under 300,000 distinct CDR3 sequences, about 13% of them seen just once. This same sample was also taken into another study, of yellow fever vaccine responses in identical twins.

The sequenced sample was memory (CD45RO+) T cells sorted from blood. All receptors come from a woman under 30 in good health.

The chain uses TRBV19 and TRBJ2-2; D is undetermined. Trimming took 3 bases from V and 11 from J, leaving 13 bases between them. Germline CDR1 LNHDA, CDR2 SQIVND (reference sequence). The CDR3 extends over 13 amino acids. The CDR3 DNA follows: TGTGCCAGTAGTATGGGATCCGGCGGAGAGCTGTTTTTT. This sequence encodes CASSMGSGGELFF. The variable domain in full, with the rest retrieved from reference TRBV19 and TRBJ2-2, is DGGITQSPKYLFRKEGQNVTLSCEQNLNHDAMYWYRQDPGQGLRLIYYSQIVNDFQKGDIAEGYSVSREKKESFPLTVTSAQKNPTAFYLCASSMGSGGELFFGEGSRLTVL.

This clonotype was seen repeatedly, ten times or more. The rearrangement uses TRBV29-1 and TRBJ2-1, with D perhaps assigned TRBD1 or TRBD2 (5 bases each). The CDR3 consists of 11 residues. The V gene's germline CDR1 is SQVTM and CDR2 ANQGSEA. Trimming left V 6 bases short and J 9 bases short, with 12 bases between. The CDR3 here is CSVGTRGEQFF. CDR3 bases: TGCAGCGTAGGAACTAGGGGTGAGCAGTTCTTC.

This clonotype was found many times. The chain links TRBV3-1 to TRBJ1-4; 8 bases match TRBD1. Trimming took 3 bases from V and 0 from J; bases not matched to a gene: 9. The CDR3 runs 18 residues. Germline lookup yields CDR1 LGHDT and CDR2 YNNKEL (reference sequence). CDR3 amino acids: CASSQRGDRKSTNEKLFF. The CDR3, as DNA: TGTGCCAGCAGCCAGAGAGGGGACAGGAAGTCAACTAATGAAAAACTGTTTTTT.

This clonotype turned up a few times. The rearrangement joins TRBV7-9 to TRBJ2-1; D may be TRBD1 (5 bases). V gave up 1 base and J gave up 6 bases, with 7 bases separating them. The CDR3 loop spans 13 amino acids. The V gene's germline CDR1 is SEHNR and CDR2 FQNEAQ (reference sequence). CDR3 coding DNA: TGTGCCAGCAGCTTAGTTACAGGCAATGAGCAGTTCTTC. It is translated as CASSLVTGNEQFF.

This clonotype was picked up a small number of times. CDR3 protein: CASSYGWTGELFF. The CDR3 region has the DNA TGTGCCAGCAGTTACGGGTGGACCGGGGAGCTGTTTTTT. This sequence joins TRBV6-2 or TRBV6-3 and TRBJ2-2; D ambiguous. Germline loops: CDR1 MNHEY, CDR2 SVGEGT. The CDR3 runs 13 residues. The V and J ends lost 2 bases and 5 bases respectively, with 6 bases between them.

This clonotype was observed many times. The chain uses TRBV5-1 and TRBJ2-7; possibly TRBD2 for D (5 bases). V gave up 1 base and J gave up 6 bases, with 11 bases separating them. Germline V gives CDR1 SGHRS, CDR2 YFSETQ. CDR3 length: 13 residues. The CDR3 is CASSLIEGREQYF. DNA for the CDR3: TGCGCCAGCAGCTTGATCGAGGGCCGCGAGCAGTACTTC.

CDR3 DNA sequence: TGCAGTGCTAGTCATCCCAATTCACCCCTCCACTTT. Protein: CSASHPNSPLHF. The rearrangement joins TRBV20-1 to TRBJ1-6; D remains ambiguous. The CDR3 runs to 12 residues. V lost 3 bases and J 7 bases, leaving 7 bases between the germline ends. CDR1 is DFQATT, CDR2 SNEGSKA, per germline (reference sequence).

The table lists this clonotype with a count of one. The chain combines TRBV19 with TRBJ2-2, with D maybe TRBD2 (5 bases). The CDR3 extends over 13 amino acids. The V and J ends lost 3 bases and 6 bases respectively, with 8 bases between them. Germline V gene sequence: CDR1 LNHDA, CDR2 SQIVND (reference sequence). This CDR3 reads CASSMLRAGELFF. CDR3 nucleotide sequence: TGTGCCAGTAGTATGTTGAGGGCCGGGGAGCTGTTTTTT.

The rearrangement joins TRBV9 to TRBJ2-1, with D possibly called TRBD1 or TRBD2 (5 bases each). V lost 4 bases and J 5 bases, leaving 19 bases between the germline ends. CDR3 size: 16 residues. The V gene's germline CDR1 is SGDLS and CDR2 YYNGEE. CDR3 coding DNA: TGTGCCAGCAGCCCTCCGACACGGGTGGGACACAATGAGCAGTTCTTC. It translates to CASSPPTRVGHNEQFF.

This clonotype was picked up many times. This sequence joins TRBV6-2 or TRBV6-3 and TRBJ2-7; TRBD1 agrees at 8 bases. V shed 5 bases and J 2 bases; nucleotides not matched to a gene: 2. CDR1 and CDR2 (germline): MNHEY, SVGEGT. This CDR3 is built from 13 residues. The CDR3 DNA reads as TGTGCCAGCAGTGACAGGGGCGCCTACGAGCAGTACTTC. It encodes CASSDRGAYEQYF.